Given below is one T cell receptor (beta chain) in context. Seattle researchers signed up patients amid active infection and tracked them longitudinally. Source study methods: Cell counts per sample came from amplifying reference gene primers. Sequenced by immunoSEQ multiplex PCR; TCRdb stores in-frame clones only, minus some. D and trimming were read from the DNA, whereas the V and J calls and clone size are those reported in that table. The sample holds fewer than 250,000 clones, 92% seen once. Looked up from germline, CDR1 is SGHRS and CDR2 is YFSETQ. V was cut by 4 bases and J by 2 bases, with 9 bases left in between. The CDR3 totals 14 residues. This entry comes from a study of blood T cell repertoires in COVID-19. Background on the study: T cells, B-cell-depleted T cells, or PBMCs provided the cDNA or gDNA that served as material.

The sample was peripheral blood. The rearrangement joins TRBV5-1 to TRBJ1-4; unclear D gene. The receptor was isolated from a man in his 60s with COVID-19, enrolled during active disease. CDR3 in DNA: TGCGCCAGCAGCGCCAGCGGGACTAATGAAAAACTGTTTTTT. This sequence encodes CASSASGTNEKLFF.